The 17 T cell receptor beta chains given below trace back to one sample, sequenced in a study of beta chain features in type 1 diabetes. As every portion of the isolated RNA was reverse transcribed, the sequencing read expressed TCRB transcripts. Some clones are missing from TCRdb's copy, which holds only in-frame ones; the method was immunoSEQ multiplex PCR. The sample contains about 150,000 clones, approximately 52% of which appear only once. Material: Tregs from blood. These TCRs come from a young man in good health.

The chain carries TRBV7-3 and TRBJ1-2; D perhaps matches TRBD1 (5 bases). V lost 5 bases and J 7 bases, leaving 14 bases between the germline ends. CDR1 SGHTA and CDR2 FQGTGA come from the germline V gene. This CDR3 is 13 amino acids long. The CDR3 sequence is CASSPGRGSGYTF. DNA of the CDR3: TGTGCCAGCAGCCCCGGGAGGGGATCTGGCTACACCTTC.

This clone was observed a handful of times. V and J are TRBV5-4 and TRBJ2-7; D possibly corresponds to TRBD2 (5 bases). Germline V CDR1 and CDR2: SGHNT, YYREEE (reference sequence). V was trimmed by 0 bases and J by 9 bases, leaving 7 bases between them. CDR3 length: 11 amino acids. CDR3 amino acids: CASSLGERQYF. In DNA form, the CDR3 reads TGTGCCAGCAGCTTGGGGGAGAGGCAGTACTTC.

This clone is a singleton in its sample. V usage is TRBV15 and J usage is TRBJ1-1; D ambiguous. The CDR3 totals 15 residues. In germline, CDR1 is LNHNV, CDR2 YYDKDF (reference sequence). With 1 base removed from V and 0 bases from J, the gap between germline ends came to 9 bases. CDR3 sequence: CATSRVEGLNTEAFF. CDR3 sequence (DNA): TGTGCCACCAGCAGAGTGGAGGGTTTGAACACTGAAGCTTTCTTT.

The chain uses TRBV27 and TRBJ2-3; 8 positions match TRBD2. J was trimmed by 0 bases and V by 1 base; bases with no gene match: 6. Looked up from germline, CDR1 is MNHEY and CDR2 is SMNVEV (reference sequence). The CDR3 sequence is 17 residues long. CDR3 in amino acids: CASSLWSSGPSTDTQYF. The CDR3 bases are TGTGCCAGCAGTTTATGGTCTAGCGGGCCTAGCACAGATACGCAGTATTTT.

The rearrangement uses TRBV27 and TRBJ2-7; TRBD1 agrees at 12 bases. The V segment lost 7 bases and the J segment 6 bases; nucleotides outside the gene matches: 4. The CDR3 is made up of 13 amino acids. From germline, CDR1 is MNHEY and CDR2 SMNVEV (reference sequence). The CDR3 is CASKGQGAREQYF. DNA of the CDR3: TGTGCCAGCAAGGGACAGGGGGCCCGCGAGCAGTACTTC.

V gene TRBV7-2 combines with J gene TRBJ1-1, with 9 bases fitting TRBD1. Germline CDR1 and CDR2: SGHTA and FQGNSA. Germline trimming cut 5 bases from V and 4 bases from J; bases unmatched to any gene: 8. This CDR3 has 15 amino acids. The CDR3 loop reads CASSPRWGQGTEAFF. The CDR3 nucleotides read TGTGCCAGCAGCCCTCGTTGGGGACAGGGCACTGAAGCTTTCTTT. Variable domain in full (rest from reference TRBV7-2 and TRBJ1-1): GAGVSQSPSNKVTEKGKDVELRCDPISGHTALYWYRQSLGQGLEFLIYFQGNSAPDKSGLPSDRFSAERTGGSVSTLTIQRTQQEDSAVYLCASSPRWGQGTEAFFGQGTRLTVV.

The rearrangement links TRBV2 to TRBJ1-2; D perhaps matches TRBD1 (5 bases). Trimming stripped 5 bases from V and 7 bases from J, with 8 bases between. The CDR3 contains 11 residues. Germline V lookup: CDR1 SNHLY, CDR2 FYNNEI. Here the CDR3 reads CASSTGGGYTF. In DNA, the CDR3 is TGTGCCAGCAGTACCGGGGGTGGCTACACCTTC.

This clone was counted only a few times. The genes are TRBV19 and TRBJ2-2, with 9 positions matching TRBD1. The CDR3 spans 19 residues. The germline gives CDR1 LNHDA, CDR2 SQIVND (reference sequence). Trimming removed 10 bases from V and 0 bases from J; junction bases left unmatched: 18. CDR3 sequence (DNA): TGTGCCACTCCACGAAATCGGGACAGGGTTTTGGCGAACACCGGGGAGCTGTTTTTT. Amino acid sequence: CATPRNRDRVLANTGELFF.

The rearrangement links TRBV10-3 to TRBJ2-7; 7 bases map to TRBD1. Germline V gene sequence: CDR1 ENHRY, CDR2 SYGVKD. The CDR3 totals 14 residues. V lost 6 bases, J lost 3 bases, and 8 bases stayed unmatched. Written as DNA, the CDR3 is TGTGCCATCAGGCAGAATGGGGACAGCTACGAGCAGTACTTC. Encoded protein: CAIRQNGDSYEQYF.

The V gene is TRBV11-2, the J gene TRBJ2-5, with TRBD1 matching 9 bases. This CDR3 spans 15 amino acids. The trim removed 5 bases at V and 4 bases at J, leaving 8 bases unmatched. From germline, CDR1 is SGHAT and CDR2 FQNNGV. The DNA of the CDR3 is TGTGCCAGCAGCCGAACAGGGGGACAGGGAGAGACCCAGTACTTC. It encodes CASSRTGGQGETQYF.

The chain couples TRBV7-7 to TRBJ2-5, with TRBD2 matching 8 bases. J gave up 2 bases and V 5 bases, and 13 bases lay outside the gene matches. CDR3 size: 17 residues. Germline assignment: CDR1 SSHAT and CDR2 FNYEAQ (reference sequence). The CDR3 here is CASSRAIGGAWQETQYF. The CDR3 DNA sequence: TGTGCCAGCAGCCGAGCCATCGGGGGGGCCTGGCAAGAGACCCAGTACTTC.

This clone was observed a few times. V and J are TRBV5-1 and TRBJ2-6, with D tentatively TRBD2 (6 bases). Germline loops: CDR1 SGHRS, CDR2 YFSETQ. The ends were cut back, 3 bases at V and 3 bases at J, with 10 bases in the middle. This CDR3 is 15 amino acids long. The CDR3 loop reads CASSSGGSGANVLTF. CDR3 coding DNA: TGCGCCAGCAGCTCCGGGGGTAGTGGGGCCAACGTCCTGACTTTC.

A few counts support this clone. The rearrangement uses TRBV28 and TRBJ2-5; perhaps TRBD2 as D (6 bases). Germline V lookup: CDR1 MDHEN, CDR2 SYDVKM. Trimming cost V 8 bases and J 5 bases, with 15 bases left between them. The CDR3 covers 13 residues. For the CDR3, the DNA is TGTGCCAGCTTGGCAGCGGGCCTCGAGACCCAGTACTTC. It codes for CASLAAGLETQYF.

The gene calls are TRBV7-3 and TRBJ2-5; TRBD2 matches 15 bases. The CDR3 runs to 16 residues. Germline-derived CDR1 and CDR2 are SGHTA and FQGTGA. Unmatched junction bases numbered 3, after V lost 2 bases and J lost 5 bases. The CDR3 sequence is CASSLGLAGGQETQYF. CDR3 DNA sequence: TGTGCCAGCAGCTTAGGACTAGCGGGGGGGCAGGAGACCCAGTACTTC.

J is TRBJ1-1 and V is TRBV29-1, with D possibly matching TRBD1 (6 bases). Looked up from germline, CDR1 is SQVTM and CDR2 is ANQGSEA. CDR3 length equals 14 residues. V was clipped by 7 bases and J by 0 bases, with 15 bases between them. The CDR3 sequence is CSALDRPVNTEAFF. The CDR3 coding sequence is TGCAGCGCTCTAGACAGGCCAGTGAACACTGAAGCTTTCTTT.

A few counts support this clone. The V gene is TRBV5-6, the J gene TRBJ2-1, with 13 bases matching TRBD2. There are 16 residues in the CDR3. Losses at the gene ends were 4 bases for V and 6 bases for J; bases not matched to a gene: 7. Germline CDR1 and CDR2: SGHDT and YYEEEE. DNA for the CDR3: TGTGCCAGCAGCCCGTATAGGACTAGCGGGAGCAATGAGCAGTTCTTC. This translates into CASSPYRTSGSNEQFF.

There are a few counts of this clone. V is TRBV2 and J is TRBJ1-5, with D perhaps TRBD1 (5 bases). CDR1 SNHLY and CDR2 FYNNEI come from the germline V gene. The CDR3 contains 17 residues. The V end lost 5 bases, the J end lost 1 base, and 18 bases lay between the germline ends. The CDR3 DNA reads TGTGCCAGCAGTCGCGGAGGGAGGGGTAGAAGCAATCAGCCCCAGCATTTT. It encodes CASSRGGRGRSNQPQHF.